A single sample is the source of the 8 T cell receptor beta chains below, sequenced in a study of blood T cell repertoires in COVID-19 (dated by TCRdb to 2020 to 2022). Library preparation was by the immunoSEQ multiplex PCR assay. The immuneACCESS repertoire file appears here via TCRdb, limited to in-frame rearrangements. These files lack a portion of the clones; in checked studies, under half of the deficit traces to unresolved V genes, and the cause of the others is not known. The sample contains roughly 58,000 clones, about 75% of them found a single time. Clones ranked in the top ten supply approximately 50% of the sample. The sample comprised PBMCs or T cells enriched from blood (not recorded which). The receptors shown here come from a woman aged 60-75 years who had been exposed to COVID-19.

J is TRBJ2-3 and V is TRBV4-3, with 9 bases lining up with TRBD2. With 4 bases clipped from V and 3 bases from J, the junction kept 8 bases outside the gene matches. CDR1 and CDR2 (germline): LGHNA, YSLEER. The CDR3 covers 16 residues. CDR3 nucleotide sequence: TGCGCCAGCAGCCCCCAATTAGCGGGAGAAACAGATACGCAGTATTTT. It yields the protein CASSPQLAGETDTQYF.

This clone was observed a single time. The CDR3 reads CSVGTGVTYEQYF. CDR3 bases: TGCAGCGTTGGTACAGGGGTAACCTACGAGCAGTACTTC. This chain uses TRBV29-1 with TRBJ2-7, with TRBD1 matching over 7 bases. The CDR3 covers 13 residues. Germline V gene sequence: CDR1 SQVTM, CDR2 ANQGSEA. The V and J ends lost 4 bases and 2 bases, in that order; junction bases with no gene match: 5.

This chain connects TRBV7-6 to TRBJ2-2, with 11 nucleotides matching TRBD2. The CDR3 has 16 residues. The trim removed 5 bases at V and 1 base at J, leaving 3 bases unmatched. Germline lookup yields CDR1 SGHVS and CDR2 FNYEAQ. CDR3 protein: CASSQTSGVNTGELFF. CDR3 in DNA: TGTGCCAGCAGCCAGACTAGCGGGGTGAACACCGGGGAGCTGTTTTTT.

The chain employs TRBV5-4 and TRBJ2-1, with 14 bases fitting TRBD2. CDR3 length equals 18 residues. Germline CDR1 SGHNT, CDR2 YYREEE (reference sequence). Losses at the gene ends were 4 bases for V and 0 bases for J; bases not matched to a gene: 6. CDR3 bases: TGTGCCAGCAGCCGTCCCGGGACTAGCGGGAGCTCCTACAATGAGCAGTTCTTC. This sequence encodes CASSRPGTSGSSYNEQFF.

V and J are TRBV21-1 and TRBJ2-7; TRBD2 reflects the table's D call only, with no check against the DNA. TRBV21-1 is a recognized pseudogene. This CDR3 has 14 residues. This CDR3 is CASSNLTTGYEQYF. The CDR3 DNA follows: TGTGCCAGCAGCAACCTAACGACTGGCTACGAGCAGTACTTC.

Comments on this clone: It is likely a read error, because the conserved phenylalanine at the end of the CDR3 is missing. The limits of the CDR3 on the DNA are not certain, so only TCRdb's listed CDR3 is given. This chain joins TRBV12-3 or TRBV12-4 and TRBJ1-2. The CDR3 numbers 10 amino acids, ends counted. The CDR3 reads CASSPVLDRH.

V is TRBV15 and J is TRBJ2-3, with D tentatively TRBD1 (6 bases). Germline V gives CDR1 LNHNV, CDR2 YYDKDF (reference sequence). The V and J ends lost 7 bases and 3 bases respectively, with 17 bases between them. The CDR3 is 15 amino acids. The CDR3 DNA reads as TGTGCCACCAAATTACAGGGAAAGGGAACAGATACGCAGTATTTT. As protein: CATKLQGKGTDTQYF.

Only a few counts were recorded for this clone. This sequence joins TRBV4-3 and TRBJ2-7; D is uncertain. The CDR3 consists of 15 residues. Trimming removed 0 bases at V and 3 bases at J, with 12 bases between. Germline values: CDR1 LGHNA, CDR2 YSLEER. CDR3 nucleotides: TGCGCCAGCAGCCAAGAAATGGGCGATGGCTACGAGCAGTACTTC. The encoded protein is CASSQEMGDGYEQYF.